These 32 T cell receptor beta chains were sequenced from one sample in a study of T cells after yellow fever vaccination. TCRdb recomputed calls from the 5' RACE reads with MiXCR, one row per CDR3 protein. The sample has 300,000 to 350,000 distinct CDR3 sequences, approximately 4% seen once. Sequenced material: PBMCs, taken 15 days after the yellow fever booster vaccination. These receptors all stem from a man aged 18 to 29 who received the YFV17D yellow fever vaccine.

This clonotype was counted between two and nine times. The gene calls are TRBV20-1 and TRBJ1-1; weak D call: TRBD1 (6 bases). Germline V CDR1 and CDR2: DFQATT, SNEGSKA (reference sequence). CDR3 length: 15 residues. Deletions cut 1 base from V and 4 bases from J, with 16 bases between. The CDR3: CSARAPGARGTEAFF. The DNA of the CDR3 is TGCAGTGCTAGAGCACCGGGGGCGCGGGGCACTGAAGCTTTCTTT.

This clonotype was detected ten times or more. The CDR3 loop is CASSLGGVGTEAFF. The CDR3 bases are TGTGCCAGCAGCTTAGGGGGTGTTGGAACTGAAGCTTTCTTT. The V call is TRBV11-2, the J call TRBJ1-1; no reliable D call. The CDR3 covers 14 residues. CDR1 is SGHAT, CDR2 FQNNGV, per germline. Trimming left V 1 base short and J 5 bases short, with 11 bases between.

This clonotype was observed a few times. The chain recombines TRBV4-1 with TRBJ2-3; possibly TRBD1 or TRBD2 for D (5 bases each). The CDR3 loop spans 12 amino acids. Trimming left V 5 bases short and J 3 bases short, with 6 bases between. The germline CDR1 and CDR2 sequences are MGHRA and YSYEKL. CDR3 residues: CASSEGTDTQYF. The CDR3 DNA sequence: TGCGCCAGCAGCGAGGGGACAGATACGCAGTATTTT.

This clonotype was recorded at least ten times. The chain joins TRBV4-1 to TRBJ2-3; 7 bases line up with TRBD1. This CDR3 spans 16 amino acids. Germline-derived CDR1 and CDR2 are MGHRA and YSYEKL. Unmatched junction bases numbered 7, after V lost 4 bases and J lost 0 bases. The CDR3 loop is CASSPFARGSTDTQYF. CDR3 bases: TGCGCCAGCAGCCCATTCGCCAGGGGGAGCACAGATACGCAGTATTTT.

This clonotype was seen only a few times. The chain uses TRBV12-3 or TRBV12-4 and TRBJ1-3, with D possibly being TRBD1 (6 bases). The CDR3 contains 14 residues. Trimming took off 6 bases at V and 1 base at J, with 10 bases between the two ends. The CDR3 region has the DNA TGTGCCAGCAGCACAGGGTTTTCTGGAAACACCATATATTTT. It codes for CASSTGFSGNTIYF.

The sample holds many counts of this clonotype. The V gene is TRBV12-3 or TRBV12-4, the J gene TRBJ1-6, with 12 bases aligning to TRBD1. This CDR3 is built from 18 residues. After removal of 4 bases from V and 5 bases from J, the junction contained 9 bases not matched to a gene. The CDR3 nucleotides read TGTGCCAGCAGTTCTACCGGGACAGGGGGCGCGAATAATTCACCCCTCCACTTT. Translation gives CASSSTGTGGANNSPLHF.

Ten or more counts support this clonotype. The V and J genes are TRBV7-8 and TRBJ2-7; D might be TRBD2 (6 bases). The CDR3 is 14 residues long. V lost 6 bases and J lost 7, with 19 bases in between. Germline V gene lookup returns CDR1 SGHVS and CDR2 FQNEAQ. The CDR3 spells CASRQRGAAQEQYF. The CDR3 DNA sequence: TGTGCCAGCAGGCAGCGCGGGGCGGCCCAGGAGCAGTACTTC.

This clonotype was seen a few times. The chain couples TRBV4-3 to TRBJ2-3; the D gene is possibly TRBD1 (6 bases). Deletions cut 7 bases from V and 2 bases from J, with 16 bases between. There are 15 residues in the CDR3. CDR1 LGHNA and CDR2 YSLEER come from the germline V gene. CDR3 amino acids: CASTETGGITDTQYF. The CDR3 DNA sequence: TGCGCCAGCACAGAGACAGGAGGCATCACAGATACGCAGTATTTT.

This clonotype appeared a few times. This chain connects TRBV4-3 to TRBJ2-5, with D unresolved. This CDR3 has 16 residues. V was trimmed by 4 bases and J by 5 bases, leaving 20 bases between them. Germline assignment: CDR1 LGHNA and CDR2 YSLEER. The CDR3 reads CASSLNPELSGETQYF. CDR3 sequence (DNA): TGCGCCAGCAGCCTCAATCCGGAGCTCTCCGGGGAGACCCAGTACTTC.

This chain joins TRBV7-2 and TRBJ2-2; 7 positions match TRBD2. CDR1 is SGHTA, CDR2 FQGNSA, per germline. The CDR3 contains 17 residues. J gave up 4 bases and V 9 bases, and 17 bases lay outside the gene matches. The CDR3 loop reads CASRGGKGTTITGELFF. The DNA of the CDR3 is TGTGCCAGTCGGGGCGGTAAAGGGACTACTATCACCGGGGAGCTGTTTTTT.

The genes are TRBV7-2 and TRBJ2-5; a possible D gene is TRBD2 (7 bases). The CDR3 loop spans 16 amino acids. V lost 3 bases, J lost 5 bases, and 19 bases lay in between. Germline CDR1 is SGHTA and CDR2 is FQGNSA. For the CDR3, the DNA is TGTGCCAGCAGCTTCCAAGCGGGACACCTGGGGGAGACCCAGTACTTC. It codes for CASSFQAGHLGETQYF.

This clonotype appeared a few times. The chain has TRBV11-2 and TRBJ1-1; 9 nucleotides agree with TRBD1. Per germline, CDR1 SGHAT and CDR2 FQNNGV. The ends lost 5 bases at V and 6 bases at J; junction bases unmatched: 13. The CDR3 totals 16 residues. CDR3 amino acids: CASSPRETGGSPEAFF. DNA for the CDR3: TGTGCCAGCAGCCCGCGAGAGACAGGGGGATCCCCTGAAGCTTTCTTT.

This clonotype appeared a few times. CDR3 protein: CASSQAGTPSTDTQYF. CDR3 nucleotides: TGCGCCAGCAGCCAGGCCGGGACTCCTAGCACAGATACGCAGTATTTT. The chain couples TRBV4-1 to TRBJ2-3, with D perhaps matching TRBD2 (6 bases). V lost 3 bases and J 0 bases, leaving 13 bases between the germline ends. The CDR3 is 16 amino acids. Germline V CDR1 and CDR2: MGHRA, YSYEKL.

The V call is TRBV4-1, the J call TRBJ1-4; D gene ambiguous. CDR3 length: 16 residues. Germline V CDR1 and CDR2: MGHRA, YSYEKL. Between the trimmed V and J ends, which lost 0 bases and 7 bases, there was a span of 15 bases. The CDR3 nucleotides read TGCGCCAGCAGCCAAGATTACAACAGAAGAGTTGAAAAACTGTTTTTT. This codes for CASSQDYNRRVEKLFF.

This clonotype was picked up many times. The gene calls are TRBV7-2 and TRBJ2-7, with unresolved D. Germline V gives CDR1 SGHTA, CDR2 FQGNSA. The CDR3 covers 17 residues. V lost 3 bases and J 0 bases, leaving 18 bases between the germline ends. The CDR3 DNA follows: TGTGCCAGCAGCTTTAGTGGCGGAATTCGGAGCTCCTACGAGCAGTACTTC. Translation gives CASSFSGGIRSSYEQYF.

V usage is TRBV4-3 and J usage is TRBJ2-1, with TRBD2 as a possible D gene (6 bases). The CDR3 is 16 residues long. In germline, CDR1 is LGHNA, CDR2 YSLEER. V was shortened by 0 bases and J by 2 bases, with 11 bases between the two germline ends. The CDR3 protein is CASSQEGGGTYNEQFF. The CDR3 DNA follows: TGCGCCAGCAGCCAAGAGGGTGGGGGGACCTACAATGAGCAGTTCTTC.

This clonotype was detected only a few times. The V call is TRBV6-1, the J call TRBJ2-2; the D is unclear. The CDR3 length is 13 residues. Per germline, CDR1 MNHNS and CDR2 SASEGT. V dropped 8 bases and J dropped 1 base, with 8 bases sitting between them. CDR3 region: CASRHVNTGELFF. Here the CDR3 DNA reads TGTGCCAGCCGCCACGTGAACACCGGGGAGCTGTTTTTT.

CDR3 nucleotide sequence: TGTGCCAGCAGCGTAGCGGGTGGGGGAACTCGAGCTGGGGCCAACGTCCTGACTTTC. Its protein is CASSVAGGGTRAGANVLTF. The rearrangement uses TRBV9 and TRBJ2-6; D might be TRBD1 or TRBD2, each matching 5 bases. The germline gives CDR1 SGDLS, CDR2 YYNGEE. The CDR3 has 19 residues. Trimming left V 0 bases short and J 2 bases short, with 18 bases between.

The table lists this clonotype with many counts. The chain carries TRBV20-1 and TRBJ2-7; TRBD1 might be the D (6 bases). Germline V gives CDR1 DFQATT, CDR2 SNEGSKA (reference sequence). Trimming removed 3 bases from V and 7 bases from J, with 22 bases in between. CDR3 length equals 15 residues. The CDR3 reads CSARNYRVGDREQYV. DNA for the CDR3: TGCAGTGCTAGGAATTACAGGGTAGGGGATCGAGAGCAGTACGTC.

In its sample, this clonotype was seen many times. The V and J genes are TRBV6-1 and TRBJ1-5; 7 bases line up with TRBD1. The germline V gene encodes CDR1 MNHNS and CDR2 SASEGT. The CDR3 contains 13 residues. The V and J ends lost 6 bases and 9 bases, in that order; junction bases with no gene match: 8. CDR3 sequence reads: CASSPGGDRPQHF. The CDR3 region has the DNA TGTGCCAGCAGCCCAGGGGGGGACAGGCCCCAGCATTTT.

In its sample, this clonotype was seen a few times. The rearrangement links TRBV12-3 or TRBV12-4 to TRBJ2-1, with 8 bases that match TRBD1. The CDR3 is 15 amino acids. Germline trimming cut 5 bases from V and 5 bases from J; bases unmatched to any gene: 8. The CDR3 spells CASSPRQGIHNEQFF. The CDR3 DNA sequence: TGTGCCAGCAGTCCCAGACAGGGGATACACAATGAGCAGTTCTTC.

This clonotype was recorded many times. The DNA for the CDR3 is TGTGCCAGCAGCCCGTACACCGGGTCCTTAGGGGAGACCCAGTACTTC. Protein sequence: CASSPYTGSLGETQYF. The J gene is TRBJ2-5, the V gene TRBV7-2, with D unclear. Germline CDR1 is SGHTA and CDR2 is FQGNSA. The length of the CDR3 is 16 residues. The V end lost 5 bases, the J end lost 5 bases, and 21 bases lay between the germline ends.

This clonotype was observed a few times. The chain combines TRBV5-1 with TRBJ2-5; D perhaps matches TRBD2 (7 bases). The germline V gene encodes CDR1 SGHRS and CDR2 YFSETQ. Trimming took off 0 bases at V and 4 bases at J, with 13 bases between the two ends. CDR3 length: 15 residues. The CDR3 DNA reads TGCGCCAGCAGCTTGGACAGGGCTAGCGGAGAGACCCAGTACTTC. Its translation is CASSLDRASGETQYF.

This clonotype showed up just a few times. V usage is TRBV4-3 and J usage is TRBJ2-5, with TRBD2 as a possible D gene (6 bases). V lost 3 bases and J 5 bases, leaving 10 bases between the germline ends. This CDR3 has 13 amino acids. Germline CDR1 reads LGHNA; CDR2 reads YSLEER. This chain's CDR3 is CASSHGLWETQYF. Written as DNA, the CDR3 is TGCGCCAGCAGCCATGGACTATGGGAGACCCAGTACTTC.

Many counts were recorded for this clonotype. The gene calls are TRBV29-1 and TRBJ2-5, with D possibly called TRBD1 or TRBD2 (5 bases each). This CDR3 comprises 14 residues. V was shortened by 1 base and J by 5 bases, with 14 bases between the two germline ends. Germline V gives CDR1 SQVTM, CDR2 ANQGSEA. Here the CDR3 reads CSVEATGRGETQYF. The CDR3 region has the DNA TGCAGCGTTGAAGCCACGGGACGTGGGGAGACCCAGTACTTC.

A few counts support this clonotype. The CDR3 loop is CSAGGPQGWSETQYF. The CDR3 DNA sequence: TGCAGTGCTGGGGGCCCACAGGGTTGGTCAGAGACCCAGTACTTC. V gene TRBV20-1 combines with J gene TRBJ2-5, with D perhaps TRBD1 (6 bases). V was trimmed by 5 bases and J by 4 bases, leaving 20 bases between them. The CDR3 runs to 15 residues. CDR1 DFQATT and CDR2 SNEGSKA come from the germline V gene (reference sequence).

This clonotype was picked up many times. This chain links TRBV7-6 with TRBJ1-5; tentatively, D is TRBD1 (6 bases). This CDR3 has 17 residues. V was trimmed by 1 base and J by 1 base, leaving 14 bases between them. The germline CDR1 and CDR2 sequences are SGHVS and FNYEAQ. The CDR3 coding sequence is TGTGCCAGCAGCTTAGGAGCAGGGGCTCGGAGCAATCAGCCCCAGCATTTT. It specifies CASSLGAGARSNQPQHF.

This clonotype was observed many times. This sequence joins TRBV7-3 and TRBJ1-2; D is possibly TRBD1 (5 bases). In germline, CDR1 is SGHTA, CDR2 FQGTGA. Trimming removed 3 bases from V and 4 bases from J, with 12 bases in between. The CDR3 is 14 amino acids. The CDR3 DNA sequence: TGTGCCAGCAGCTTCGGGGCCTTAGGCTATGGCTACACCTTC. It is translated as CASSFGALGYGYTF. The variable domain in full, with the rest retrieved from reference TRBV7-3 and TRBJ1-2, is GAGVSQTPSNKVTEKGKYVELRCDPISGHTALYWYRQSLGQGPEFLIYFQGTGAADDSGLPNDRFFAVRPEGSVSTLKIQRTERGDSAVYLCASSFGALGYGYTFGSGTRLTVV.

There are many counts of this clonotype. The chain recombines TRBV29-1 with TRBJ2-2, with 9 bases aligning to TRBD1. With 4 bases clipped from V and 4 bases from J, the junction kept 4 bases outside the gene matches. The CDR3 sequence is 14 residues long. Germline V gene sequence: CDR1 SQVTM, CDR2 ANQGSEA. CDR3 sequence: CSVGDRETTGELFF. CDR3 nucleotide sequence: TGCAGCGTTGGGGACAGGGAGACCACCGGGGAGCTGTTTTTT.

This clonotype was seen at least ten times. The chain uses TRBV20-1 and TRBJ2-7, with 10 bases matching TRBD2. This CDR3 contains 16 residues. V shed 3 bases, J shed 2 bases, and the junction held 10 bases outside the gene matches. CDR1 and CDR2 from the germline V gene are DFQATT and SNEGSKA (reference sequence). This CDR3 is CSASYLSGGTTYEQYF. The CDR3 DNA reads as TGCAGTGCTAGCTACCTTAGCGGGGGGACTACCTACGAGCAGTACTTC.

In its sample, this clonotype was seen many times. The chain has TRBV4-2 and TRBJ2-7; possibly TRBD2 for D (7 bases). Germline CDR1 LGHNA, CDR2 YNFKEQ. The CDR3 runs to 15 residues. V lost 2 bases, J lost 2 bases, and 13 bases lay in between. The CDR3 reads CASSQFQGGAYEQYV. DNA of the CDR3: TGTGCCAGCAGCCAATTTCAAGGGGGGGCCTACGAGCAGTACGTC.

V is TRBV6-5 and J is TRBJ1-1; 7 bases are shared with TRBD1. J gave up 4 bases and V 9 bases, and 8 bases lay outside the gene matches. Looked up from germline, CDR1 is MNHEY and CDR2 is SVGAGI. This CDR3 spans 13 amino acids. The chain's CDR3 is CASRQGFGTEAFF. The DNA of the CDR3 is TGTGCCAGTCGACAGGGTTTTGGCACTGAAGCTTTCTTT.